Below, one TCR beta chain is given with its context. An end of the junction does not agree with germline; a read error may underlie this. The CDR3 is 15 residues long. Germline assignment: CDR1 SEHNR and CDR2 FQNEAQ (reference sequence). This sample was taken from a study of cytomegalovirus exposure and HLA in healthy donors. PCR used 60 Vbeta primers and 13 Jbeta primers. The assay was immunoSEQ multiplex PCR, and TCRdb's table has in-frame clones only and misses some. The sample yields around 150,000 clones, 75% to 85% seen once. The V call is TRBV7-9, the J call TRBJ2-2, with a tentative D call TRBD1 (6 bases). The clonotype was recovered from a woman between 40 and 50 years old in good health and CMV-seronegative. The sample consisted of PBMCs. Written as DNA, the CDR3 is TGTTCCAGCAGCTGGTCGGACAGCCGTTCCGGGGAGCTGTTTTTT. Its translation is CSSSWSDSRSGELFF. Looking up the rest from reference TRBV7-9 and TRBJ2-2 gives the full variable domain: DTGVSQNPRHKITKRGQNVTFRCDPISEHNRLYWYRQTLGQGPEFLTYFQNEAQLEKSRLLSDRFSAERPKGSFSTLEIQRTEQGDSAMYLCSSSWSDSRSGELFFGEGSRLTVL.